Below, 16 T cell receptor beta chains from the same sample are listed, as sequenced in a study of identical twins. MiXCR was run by TCRdb on the 5' RACE reads, yielding one entry per CDR3 protein. The profile shows about 720,000 distinct CDR3 sequences, around a sixth of them singletons. These data were also filed under a second study, of T cells expressing NK-cell markers.

The sample was PBMCs. The receptors originated from a woman younger than 30 in good health.

This chain connects TRBV12-3 or TRBV12-4 to TRBJ2-3; no definite D call. V shed 5 bases and J shed 3 bases, with 12 bases lying between them. The CDR3 consists of 14 residues. CDR3 DNA: TGTGCCAGCAGTCTCACCGATGGGACAGATACGCAGTATTTT. Its protein is CASSLTDGTDTQYF.

This clonotype was seen a few times. This chain connects TRBV9 to TRBJ1-2; 10 bases are a match to TRBD1. The germline CDR1 and CDR2 sequences are SGDLS and YYNGEE. V lost 4 bases to trimming and J lost 4 bases; unmatched junction nucleotides: 10. This CDR3 has 16 amino acids. CDR3 sequence (DNA): TGTGCCAGCAGCAACCAGAGGGGACAGGGGCCCTATGGCTACACCTTC. Encoded protein: CASSNQRGQGPYGYTF.

This clonotype was recorded only once. The chain carries TRBV12-3 or TRBV12-4 and TRBJ1-5, with 7 nucleotides matching TRBD1. With 3 bases clipped from V and 7 bases from J, the junction kept 3 bases outside the gene matches. The CDR3 sequence is 13 residues long. The CDR3 DNA reads TGTGCCAGCAGTTTTGACAGGGCGCAGCCCCAGCATTTT. Translating gives CASSFDRAQPQHF.

This clonotype has more than one count but fewer than ten. The chain has TRBV3-1 and TRBJ2-1; TRBD2 aligns across 9 bases. Per germline, CDR1 LGHDT and CDR2 YNNKEL (reference sequence). The CDR3 runs to 17 residues. Germline trimming cut 4 bases from V and 2 bases from J; bases unmatched to any gene: 9. CDR3 DNA sequence: TGTGCCAGCAGCCCGCACGATACTAGCGGGCCCTACAATGAGCAGTTCTTC. Translating it yields CASSPHDTSGPYNEQFF.

This clonotype has only a few counts. CDR3 in amino acids: CASSTSGGELFF. The CDR3 bases are TGTGCCAGCAGCACTTCCGGCGGGGAGCTGTTTTTT. V and J are TRBV12-3 or TRBV12-4 and TRBJ2-2; D unresolved. The V and J ends lost 6 bases and 7 bases respectively, with 9 bases between them. The CDR3 is 12 amino acids.

This clonotype has only a few counts. The chain uses TRBV12-3 or TRBV12-4 and TRBJ1-5; D unclear. The CDR3 has 14 amino acids. Between the trimmed V and J ends, which lost 7 bases and 0 bases, there was a span of 10 bases. The CDR3 DNA is TGTGCCAGCAAAGGACCATATAGCAATCAGCCCCAGCATTTT. Encoded protein: CASKGPYSNQPQHF.

The genes are TRBV5-1 and TRBJ2-5, with D tentatively TRBD2 (6 bases). The V and J ends lost 4 bases and 5 bases respectively, with 18 bases between them. Germline V gives CDR1 SGHRS, CDR2 YFSETQ. The CDR3 sequence is 15 residues long. The DNA for the CDR3 is TGCGCCAGCAGCGGCGCTGCACTAGCTAGTGAGACCCAGTACTTC. Amino acid sequence: CASSGAALASETQYF.

In this sample, this clonotype turned up a few times. The chain employs TRBV2 and TRBJ1-2, with D possibly matching TRBD1 (5 bases). The ends were cut back, 6 bases at V and 4 bases at J, with 24 bases in the middle. From germline, CDR1 is SNHLY and CDR2 FYNNEI. This CDR3 comprises 17 residues. Here the CDR3 reads CASSSWGYPHLSYGYTF. DNA of the CDR3: TGTGCCAGCAGCTCCTGGGGGTATCCCCATCTTAGCTATGGCTACACCTTC.

This sequence joins TRBV7-2 and TRBJ1-1, with a tentative D call TRBD1 (5 bases). Germline CDR1 SGHTA, CDR2 FQGNSA. V dropped 3 bases and J dropped 5 bases, with 13 bases sitting between them. The length of the CDR3 is 14 residues. This CDR3 reads CASSFQAGLTEAFF. The DNA for the CDR3 is TGTGCCAGCAGCTTTCAGGCAGGGCTGACTGAAGCTTTCTTT.

The chain combines TRBV10-3 with TRBJ1-1; tentative D call: TRBD1 (5 bases). Germline-derived CDR1 and CDR2 are ENHRY and SYGVKD. The CDR3 is made up of 15 amino acids. The V end was cut by 3 bases, the J end by 1 base, with 12 bases between. The DNA for the CDR3 is TGTGCCATCAGTGACCGAGGCAGGGAGAACACTGAAGCTTTCTTT. This codes for CAISDRGRENTEAFF.

In its sample, this clonotype was seen a few times. The chain uses TRBV20-1 and TRBJ2-7; tentative D call: TRBD2 (7 bases). Germline V CDR1 and CDR2: DFQATT, SNEGSKA (reference sequence). CDR3 size: 13 residues. With 5 bases removed from V and 4 bases from J, the gap between germline ends came to 15 bases. CDR3 loop: CSAPRGAGYEQYF. The CDR3 nucleotides read TGCAGTGCTCCTCGGGGGGCCGGGTACGAGCAGTACTTC.

This clonotype was seen a few times. This sequence joins TRBV27 and TRBJ1-4; D may be TRBD1 (5 bases). V was clipped by 3 bases and J by 8 bases, with 19 bases between them. The CDR3 is 16 residues long. Looked up from germline, CDR1 is MNHEY and CDR2 is SMNVEV (reference sequence). The CDR3 region has the DNA TGTGCCAGCAGTTTTCTTATAACGGGGGGGTTAGAAAAACTGTTTTTT. Encoded protein: CASSFLITGGLEKLFF.

The CDR3 is CATSDPKTGRETQYF. CDR3 nucleotide sequence: TGTGCCACCAGTGACCCTAAGACAGGCCGAGAGACCCAGTACTTC. V and J are TRBV24-1 and TRBJ2-5; TRBD1 might be the D (6 bases). Germline V CDR1 and CDR2: KGHDR, SFDVKD. Trimming removed 4 bases from V and 4 bases from J, with 15 bases in between. The CDR3 runs 15 residues.

A few counts support this clonotype. This chain links TRBV5-1 with TRBJ2-3, with D perhaps matching TRBD1 or TRBD2 (6 bases each). The CDR3 length is 14 residues. Per germline, CDR1 SGHRS and CDR2 YFSETQ. The ends were cut back, 5 bases at V and 3 bases at J, with 13 bases in the middle. In DNA form, the CDR3 reads TGCGCCAGCAGTACGGGGGCAATTACAGATACGCAGTATTTT. Protein: CASSTGAITDTQYF.

This clonotype was counted at least ten times. The rearrangement joins TRBV6-6 to TRBJ2-4; no clear D gene. The CDR3 totals 11 residues. Per germline, CDR1 MNHNY and CDR2 SVGAGI (reference sequence). Trimming removed 10 bases at V and 6 bases at J, with 10 bases between. This CDR3 reads CATGYTNIQYF. The CDR3 coding sequence is TGTGCCACCGGGTATACAAACATTCAGTACTTC.

The chain links TRBV12-3 or TRBV12-4 to TRBJ1-1, with a tentative D call TRBD1 (6 bases). The length of the CDR3 is 15 residues. Trimming pared 4 bases from V and 1 base from J, leaving 13 bases between. The CDR3 protein is CASSSGGHTNTEAFF. CDR3 coding DNA: TGTGCCAGCAGTTCGGGGGGACATACGAACACTGAAGCTTTCTTT.